Sequencing of this T cell receptor beta chain was carried out in a study of cytomegalovirus exposure and HLA in healthy donors. General observations from the study: One later analysis reportedly identified an Asian-associated ancestry cluster that showed fewer N-insertions than the roughly 700-donor mean. It was taken for granted in presence/absence analyses that sequencing depth across donors was roughly uniform. A prior analysis recorded that most TCR beta V segments were productive about 87% or about 30% of the time.

Primers for the PCR totalled 60 Vbeta and 13 Jbeta. In the authors' methods: Later, some 79 million unique TCR beta chains were counted in an analysis, and some 11 million of them were shared. Method: immunoSEQ multiplex PCR; TCRdb's copy keeps in-frame clones and lacks some. V, J and clone size were drawn from that table, and D and trimming were deduced from the DNA. The sample data list 100,000 to 150,000 clones. In regard to this clone: Its antigen is unidentified.

Germline V gene lookup returns CDR1 ENHRY and CDR2 SYGVKD. The ends were cut back, 10 bases at V and 1 base at J, with 13 bases in the middle. CDR3 size: 13 residues. Material: PBMCs. V and J are TRBV10-3 and TRBJ2-5; weak D call: TRBD1 (6 bases). The sequence was obtained from a young man in good health and CMV-seronegative. The CDR3 loop is CASNRDTQETQYF. The DNA of the CDR3 is TGTGCCAGCAATCGGGACACCCAAGAGACCCAGTACTTC.